The following is a T cell receptor (beta chain) sequence with its context. The antigen is unknown. This sample was included in a study of cytomegalovirus exposure and HLA in healthy donors. Looking at the study overall: The study placed less than 90% of its approximately 400 genotyped donors in the Caucasian-associated ancestry cluster.

Overall study results and limits: Later analysis indicated greater clonal expansion among HLA-associated TCR beta chains than among equally common other chains. An analysis done earlier found most TCR beta V segments productive about 87% or about 30% of the time. Researchers counted over 150 TCR beta chains as cytomegalovirus-associated.

Primers for the PCR totalled 60 Vbeta and 13 Jbeta. Profiled with immunoSEQ multiplex PCR; TCRdb holds only in-frame clones, not every one. The repertoire has roughly 200,000 clones, around 76% of them found once; the top ten carry about 1.9%. V lost 2 bases and J lost 5; bases outside the gene matches: 16. The CDR3 totals 18 residues. CDR1 and CDR2 (germline): SGHTA, FQGNSA. The receptor was derived from a man aged 30 to 39 in good health and CMV-seronegative. The sample was PBMCs. The J gene is TRBJ2-7, the V gene TRBV7-2, with 9 nucleotides matching TRBD2. The CDR3 DNA is TGTGCCAGCAGCTTATTGTGGCGGGAGGGCCCAGTTCGCGACGAGCAGTACTTC. Translation: CASSLLWREGPVRDEQYF.